One and the same sample provided the 10 T cell receptor beta chains below, sequenced in a study of post-analysis software for immune sequencing data. Notes on the study in general: Patients used five TRBV segments, including TRBV5-6, TRBV5-1 and TRBV20-1, more often than controls.

Antigens for these TCRs are unknown. cDNA libraries for TCR beta contained unique molecular identifiers. One entry per CDR3 protein results from TCRdb running MiXCR on the PCR reads. This sample carries approximately 660,000 distinct CDR3 sequences, 55% to 70% of them seen once, and the ten largest clones take about 11%. Material: blood. The receptors derive from a girl under 10 years old with multiple sclerosis.

This clonotype showed up just a few times. The chain couples TRBV6-5 to TRBJ1-2; possibly TRBD1 for D (6 bases). The CDR3 spans 16 residues. Germline loops: CDR1 MNHEY, CDR2 SVGAGI. V lost 6 bases, J lost 7 bases, and 24 bases lay in between. The CDR3 nucleotides read TGTGCCAGCAGCCTCGCGGGGCAGGGGATGAGTGGTGGCTACACCTTC. It encodes CASSLAGQGMSGGYTF.

The chain joins TRBV29-1 to TRBJ2-7; 8 nucleotides agree with TRBD2. This CDR3 comprises 14 residues. V lost 6 bases, J lost 0 bases, and 7 bases stayed unmatched. The germline CDR1 and CDR2 sequences are SQVTM and ANQGSEA. Written as DNA, the CDR3 is TGCAGCGTGGGACTAGGACTGAGCTCCTACGAGCAGTACTTC. This encodes CSVGLGLSSYEQYF.

This chain links TRBV4-3 with TRBJ1-1, with D unresolved. The CDR3 runs 14 residues. With 1 base removed from V and 5 bases from J, the gap between germline ends came to 11 bases. CDR1 and CDR2 (germline): LGHNA, YSLEER. The DNA of the CDR3 is TGCGCCAGCAGCCAAGGTTTCGGAGGTACTGAAGCTTTCTTT. This gives the protein CASSQGFGGTEAFF.

V and J are TRBV19 and TRBJ2-4; D tentatively fits TRBD1 or TRBD2 (6 bases each). This CDR3 has 13 amino acids. Germline V lookup: CDR1 LNHDA, CDR2 SQIVND (reference sequence). The V gene lost 10 bases and the J gene lost 4 bases, with 14 bases spanning the gap. CDR3 DNA: TGTGCCACCAGAGGGGGGCTTAAAAACATTCAGTACTTC. Amino acids: CATRGGLKNIQYF. Full variable domain (rest looked up from reference TRBV19 and TRBJ2-4): DGGITQSPKYLFRKEGQNVTLSCEQNLNHDAMYWYRQDPGQGLRLIYYSQIVNDFQKGDIAEGYSVSREKKESFPLTVTSAQKNPTAFYLCATRGGLKNIQYFGAGTRLSVL.

The chain recombines TRBV12-3 or TRBV12-4 with TRBJ1-6, with 9 bases that match TRBD1. Germline trimming cut 6 bases from V and 10 bases from J; bases unmatched to any gene: 7. The CDR3 is made up of 14 amino acids. In nucleotides, the CDR3 is TGTGCCAGCAGCCTGGGGACAGGGTACTCACCCCTCCACTTT. Amino acids: CASSLGTGYSPLHF.

In this sample, this clonotype turned up a few times. V gene TRBV29-1 combines with J gene TRBJ2-7; 11 bases agree with TRBD2. The CDR3 runs 14 residues. V lost 5 bases to trimming and J lost 2 bases; unmatched junction nucleotides: 5. Germline loops: CDR1 SQVTM, CDR2 ANQGSEA. The CDR3 nucleotides read TGCAGCGTTCTGGGACTAGCGGTTCCCTACGAGCAGTACTTC. Residues: CSVLGLAVPYEQYF.

The table lists this clonotype with a few counts. V and J are TRBV3-1 and TRBJ2-5, with 8 bases aligning to TRBD2. The CDR3 consists of 15 residues. With V trimmed by 3 bases and J by 1 base, 4 bases remained unmatched. Germline V CDR1 and CDR2: LGHDT, YNNKEL (reference sequence). CDR3 in amino acids: CASSQLLAGQETQYF. The DNA for the CDR3 is TGTGCCAGCAGCCAGCTCCTAGCGGGCCAAGAGACCCAGTACTTC.

The J gene is TRBJ2-5, the V gene TRBV7-8; 11 nucleotides match TRBD2. Near its end, the DNA agrees better with TRBJ2-7, so the J call may be wrong. The CDR3 consists of 16 residues. In germline, CDR1 is SGHVS, CDR2 FQNEAQ. CDR3 nucleotides: TGTGCCAGCAGCTTAGCATCTAGCGGGAGGCAGTACGAGCAGTACTTC. Amino acids: CASSLASSGRQYEQYF.

This clonotype was detected only a few times. The V and J genes are TRBV2 and TRBJ2-5; no definite D call. The V gene lost 6 bases and the J gene lost 0 bases, with 8 bases spanning the gap. CDR3 size: 13 residues. The germline V gene encodes CDR1 SNHLY and CDR2 FYNNEI. The CDR3 coding sequence is TGTGCCAGCAGCCCTTTACACCAAGAGACCCAGTACTTC. Its translation is CASSPLHQETQYF.

This rearrangement joins TRBV5-1 to TRBJ2-1; perhaps D is TRBD1 or TRBD2 (6 bases each). Germline loops: CDR1 SGHRS, CDR2 YFSETQ. This CDR3 has 16 residues. V was trimmed by 3 bases and J by 2 bases, leaving 15 bases between them. For the CDR3, the DNA is TGCGCCAGCAGCTACCTGCTGGGGGGCACCTACAATGAGCAGTTCTTC. This sequence encodes CASSYLLGGTYNEQFF.